This T cell receptor (beta chain) came from a study of cytomegalovirus exposure and HLA in healthy donors. Study outcomes and limitations: Researchers reported in a later analysis that a missense DCLRE1C variant was tied to TCR beta V- and J-gene trimming. Most TCR beta V segments were productive about 90% or about 30% of the time in an earlier analysis. In the analysis, some V segments, TRBV6-2 and TRBV6-3 included, were excluded as indistinguishable.

Germline V gene lookup returns CDR1 SQVTM and CDR2 ANQGSEA. This CDR3 comprises 15 residues. As to this clone: The antigen remains unidentified.

A multiplex PCR was run with 60 Vbeta primers and 13 Jbeta primers. Original data processing: Later, an analysis found about 80 million unique TCR beta chains, and around 12 million of these were shared. Libraries were prepared by immunoSEQ multiplex PCR; TCRdb keeps only in-frame clonotypes and omits some of them. The V and J calls and clone size come from that table; D and trimming were worked out from the DNA. The table has 97,000 or so clones, around 68% seen once. The chain employs TRBV29-1 and TRBJ2-5; tentative D call: TRBD2 (6 bases). TRBJ2-7 explains the end of the DNA better; the J call may be wrong. Sequencing was done on a sample of PBMCs. This TCR came from a human donor in good health. The DNA of the CDR3 is TGCAGCGTAGCTCGGTTGGGCGGACTATCCTACGAGCAGTACTTC. Protein: CSVARLGGLSYEQYF.